This TCR beta chain was recovered during a study of blood T cell repertoires in COVID-19. Study context: There were acute and convalescent COVID-19 samples, and they came from the United States, Italy and Spain. PBMCs, B-cell-depleted T cells, or T cells were the source of the cDNA or gDNA that made up the material.

This CDR3 comprises 18 residues. How the authors handled the data: For nucleated cells, counts were estimated from reference gene primer amplification. The assay was immunoSEQ multiplex PCR, and TCRdb's table has in-frame clones only and misses some. The V and J calls and clone size were taken over from that table, and D and trimming were inferred from the DNA. The data contain around 91,000 clones, 60% to 85% of them singletons. The sequencing sample was made of peripheral blood. The genes are TRBV21-1 and TRBJ2-4; the D call TRBD1 from the table was never checked on the DNA. TRBV21-1 is assigned pseudogene status. This sequence originates from a woman aged 80 or over with active or convalescent COVID-19. The DNA for the CDR3 is TGTGCCAGCAGCATTCATGACAGGGGAGGGACGGCCAAAAACATTCAGTACTTC. Amino acids: CASSIHDRGGTAKNIQYF.